This T cell receptor (beta chain) was captured by sequencing in a study of tumor-infiltrating lymphocytes in oesophageal squamous cell carcinoma. Germline V gives CDR1 SGHTA, CDR2 FQGNSA. The V gene lost 1 base and the J gene lost 5 bases, with 10 bases spanning the gap. The CDR3 length is 14 residues. TCRdb reprocessed the PCR reads via MiXCR and lists one record per CDR3 protein. The table lists 15,000 to 20,000 distinct CDR3 sequences, over 40% of them singletons. The V call is TRBV7-2, the J call TRBJ2-3; maybe TRBD1 (7 bases). The sequencing input was normal esophageal tissue next to the tumor. This sequence was found in a male donor with esophageal squamous cell carcinoma. The CDR3 here is CASSLDRGGDTQYF. DNA of the CDR3: TGTGCCAGCAGCTTAGACAGGGGAGGAGATACGCAGTATTTT.